This TCR beta chain was identified during a study of cytomegalovirus exposure and HLA in healthy donors. Overall study findings and caveats: Later findings reportedly placed an Asian-associated ancestry cluster below the roughly 690-donor mean for N-insertions. About 87% or about 30% of the time was how often most TCR beta V segments were productive, according to an earlier analysis. What TCR beta sequences reportedly achieved was accurate prediction of HLA-A and HLA-B alleles in most subjects.

Regarding this clone: Its antigen is undetermined.

PCR was performed using 60 Vbeta and 13 Jbeta primers. Sequencing was performed with immunoSEQ multiplex PCR; in TCRdb, only in-frame clones are kept and a portion is missing. The sample has 150,000 to 200,000 clones, over 75% seen once. The germline V and J ends were trimmed by 7 bases and 4 bases, with 14 bases remaining between them. There are 14 residues in the CDR3. Germline loops: CDR1 SNHLY, CDR2 FYNNEI. This sequence joins TRBV2 and TRBJ1-3, with D possibly TRBD1 on 5 matching bases. This receptor was obtained from a woman aged 25 to 45 in good health and CMV-seronegative. Sequencing was performed on PBMCs. Here the CDR3 DNA reads TGTGCCAGCACCAGGCAGGGATCGGGAAACACCATATATTTT. Its protein is CASTRQGSGNTIYF.